The present T cell receptor (beta chain) was sequenced within a study of T-cell reconstitution after alpha-beta-depleted transplantation in children. V lost 2 bases and J lost 4, with 14 bases in between. This CDR3 contains 15 residues. Germline V lookup: CDR1 SEHNR, CDR2 FQNEAQ (reference sequence). Preparing the TCRbeta library involved the use of unique molecular identifiers. TCRdb used MiXCR to reprocess the PCR reads, holding one entry per CDR3 protein. The table includes 200,000 or so distinct CDR3 sequences, approximately 6.9% detected once. This clonotype was seen repeatedly, ten times or more.

Material: PBMCs, obtained before TCRalphabeta/CD19-depleted stem cell transplant. The TCR was taken from a boy aged 2-15 years with acute lymphoblastic leukemia, due to receive a stem cell transplant. The chain links TRBV7-9 to TRBJ1-2; D unclear. The CDR3, as DNA: TGTGCCAGCAGCTTAACAACCGATTGGGGCTATGGCTACACCTTC. The encoded protein is CASSLTTDWGYGYTF.